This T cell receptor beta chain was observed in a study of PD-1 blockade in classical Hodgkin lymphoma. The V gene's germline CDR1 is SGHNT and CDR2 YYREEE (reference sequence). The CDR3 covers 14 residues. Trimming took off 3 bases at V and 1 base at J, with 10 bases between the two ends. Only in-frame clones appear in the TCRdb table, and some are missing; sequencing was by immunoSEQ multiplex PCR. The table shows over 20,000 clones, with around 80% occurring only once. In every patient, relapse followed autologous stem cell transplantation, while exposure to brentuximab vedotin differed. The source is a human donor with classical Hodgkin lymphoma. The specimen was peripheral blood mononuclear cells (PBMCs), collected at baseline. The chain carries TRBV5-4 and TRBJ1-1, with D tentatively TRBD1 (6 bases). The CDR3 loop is CASSSWTENTEAFF. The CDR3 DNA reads TGTGCCAGCAGCTCCTGGACAGAGAACACTGAAGCTTTCTTT.